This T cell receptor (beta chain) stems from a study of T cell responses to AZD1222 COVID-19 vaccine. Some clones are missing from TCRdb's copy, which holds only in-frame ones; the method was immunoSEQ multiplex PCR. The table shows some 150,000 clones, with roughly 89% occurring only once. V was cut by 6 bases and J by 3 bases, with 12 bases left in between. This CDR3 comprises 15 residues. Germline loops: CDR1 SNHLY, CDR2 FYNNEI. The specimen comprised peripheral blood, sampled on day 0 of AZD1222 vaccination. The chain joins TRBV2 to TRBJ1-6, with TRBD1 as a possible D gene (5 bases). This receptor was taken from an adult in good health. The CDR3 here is CASRGQRDYNSPLHF. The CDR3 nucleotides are TGTGCCAGCAGGGGGCAGAGGGACTATAATTCACCCCTCCACTTT.